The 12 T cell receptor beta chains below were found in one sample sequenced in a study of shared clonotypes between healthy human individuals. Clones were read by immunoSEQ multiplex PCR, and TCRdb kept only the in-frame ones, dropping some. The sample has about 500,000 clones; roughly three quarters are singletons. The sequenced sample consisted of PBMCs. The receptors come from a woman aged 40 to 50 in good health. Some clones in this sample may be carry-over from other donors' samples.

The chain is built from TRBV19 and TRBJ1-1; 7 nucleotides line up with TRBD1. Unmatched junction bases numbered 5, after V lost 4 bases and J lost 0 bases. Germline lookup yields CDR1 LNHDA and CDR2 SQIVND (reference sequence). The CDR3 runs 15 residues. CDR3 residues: CASSSLGTVNTEAFF. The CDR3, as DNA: TGTGCCAGTAGTAGCCTCGGGACAGTGAACACTGAAGCTTTCTTT.

The CDR3 reads CASSLWTGDNQPQHF. The CDR3 DNA reads TGTGCCAGCAGCTTATGGACAGGGGACAATCAGCCCCAGCATTTT. The J gene is TRBJ1-5, the V gene TRBV5-5, with TRBD1 matching over 9 bases. The CDR3 runs to 15 residues. Germline assignment: CDR1 SGHKS and CDR2 YYEKEE (reference sequence). V gave up 2 bases and J gave up 3 bases; unmatched junction bases: 3.

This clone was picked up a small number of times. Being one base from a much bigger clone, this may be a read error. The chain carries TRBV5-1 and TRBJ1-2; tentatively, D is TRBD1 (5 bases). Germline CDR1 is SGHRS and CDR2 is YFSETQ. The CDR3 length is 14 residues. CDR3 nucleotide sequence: TGCGCCAACAGCTTCGGGGGAAGTAGCTATGGCTACACCTTC. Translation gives CANSFGGSSYGYTF.

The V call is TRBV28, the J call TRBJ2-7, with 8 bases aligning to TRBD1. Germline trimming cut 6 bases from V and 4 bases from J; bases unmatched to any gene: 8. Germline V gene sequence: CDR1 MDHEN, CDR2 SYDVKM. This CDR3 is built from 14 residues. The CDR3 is CASRTGTGAYEQYF. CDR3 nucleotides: TGTGCCAGCAGGACCGGGACAGGAGCTTACGAGCAGTACTTC.

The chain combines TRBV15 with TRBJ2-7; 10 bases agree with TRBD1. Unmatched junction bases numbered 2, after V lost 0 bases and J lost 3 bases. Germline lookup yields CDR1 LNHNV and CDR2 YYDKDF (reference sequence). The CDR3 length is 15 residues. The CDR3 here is CATSRDRDRGYEQYF. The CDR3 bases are TGTGCCACCAGCAGAGACCGGGACAGGGGCTACGAGCAGTACTTC.

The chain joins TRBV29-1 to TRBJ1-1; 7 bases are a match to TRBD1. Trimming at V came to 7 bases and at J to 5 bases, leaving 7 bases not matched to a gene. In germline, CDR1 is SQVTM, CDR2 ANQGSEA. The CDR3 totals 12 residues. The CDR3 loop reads CSAFSGGTEAFF. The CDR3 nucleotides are TGCAGCGCCTTTTCAGGGGGTACTGAAGCTTTCTTT.

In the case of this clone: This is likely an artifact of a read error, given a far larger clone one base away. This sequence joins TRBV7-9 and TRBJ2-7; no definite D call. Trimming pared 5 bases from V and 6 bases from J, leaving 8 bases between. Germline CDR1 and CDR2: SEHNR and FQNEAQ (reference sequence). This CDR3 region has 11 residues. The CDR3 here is CASSRNCEQYF. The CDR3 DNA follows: TGTGCCAGCAGCCGAAACTGCGAGCAGTACTTC.

CDR3 nucleotides: TGTGCCAGCAGCTTAGGAGGGTCTAGCGGGAGTCTTGAGCAGTACTTC. It yields the protein CASSLGGSSGSLEQYF. This chain uses TRBV7-8 with TRBJ2-5; 10 bases fit TRBD2. The J segment lost 11 bases and the V segment lost 1 base, leaving 13 bases of the junction unmatched. CDR1 SGHVS and CDR2 FQNEAQ come from the germline V gene. The CDR3 runs to 16 residues.

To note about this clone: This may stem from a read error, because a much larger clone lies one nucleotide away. CDR3 coding DNA: TGCGCCAGCAGTCGGGCAGTCAACGCTGAAGCTTCCTTT. Amino acid sequence: CASSRAVNAEASF. The V and J genes are TRBV10-2 and TRBJ1-1; D is undetermined. This CDR3 contains 13 residues. Per germline, CDR1 WSHSY and CDR2 SAAADI.

The CDR3 loop reads CASSAGRGLEKLFF. The DNA of the CDR3 is TGTGCCAGCAGTGCGGGCAGGGGGCTTGAAAAACTGTTTTTT. This rearrangement joins TRBV6-1 to TRBJ1-4; 8 bases line up with TRBD1. The J segment lost 7 bases and the V segment lost 4 bases, leaving 5 bases of the junction unmatched. The V gene's germline CDR1 is MNHNS and CDR2 SASEGT. This CDR3 region has 14 residues.

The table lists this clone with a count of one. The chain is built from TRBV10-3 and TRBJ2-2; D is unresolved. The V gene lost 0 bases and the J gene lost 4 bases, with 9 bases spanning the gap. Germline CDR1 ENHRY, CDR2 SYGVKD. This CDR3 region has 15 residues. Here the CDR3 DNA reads TGTGCCATCAGTGAGTCAAGAGACACCACCGGGGAGCTGTTTTTT. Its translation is CAISESRDTTGELFF.

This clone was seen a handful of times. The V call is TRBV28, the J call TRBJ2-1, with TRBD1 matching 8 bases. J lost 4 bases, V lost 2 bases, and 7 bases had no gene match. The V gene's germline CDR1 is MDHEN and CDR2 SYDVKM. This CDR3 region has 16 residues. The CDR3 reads CASSLPRGRVYNEQFF. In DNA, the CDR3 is TGTGCCAGCAGTTTACCCAGGGGGCGCGTATACAATGAGCAGTTCTTC. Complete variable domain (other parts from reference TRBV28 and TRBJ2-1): DVKVTQSSRYLVKRTGEKVFLECVQDMDHENMFWYRQDPGLGLRLIYFSYDVKMKEKGDIPEGYSVSREKKERFSLILESASTNQTSMYLCASSLPRGRVYNEQFFGPGTRLTVL.